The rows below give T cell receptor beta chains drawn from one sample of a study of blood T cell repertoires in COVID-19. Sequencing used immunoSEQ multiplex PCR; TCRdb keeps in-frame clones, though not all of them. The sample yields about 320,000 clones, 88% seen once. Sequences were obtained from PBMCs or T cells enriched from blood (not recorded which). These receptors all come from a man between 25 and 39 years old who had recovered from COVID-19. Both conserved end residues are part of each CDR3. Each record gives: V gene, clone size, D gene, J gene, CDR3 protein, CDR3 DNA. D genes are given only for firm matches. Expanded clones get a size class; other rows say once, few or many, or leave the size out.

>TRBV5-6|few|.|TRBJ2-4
CASSPLPVGGVAKNIQYF
TGTGCCAGCAGCCCACTCCCGGTAGGGGGAGTAGCCAAAAACATTCAGTACTTC
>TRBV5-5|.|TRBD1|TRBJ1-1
CASSFGDRGPEAFF
TGTGCCAGCAGCTTCGGGGACAGGGGACCTGAAGCTTTCTTT
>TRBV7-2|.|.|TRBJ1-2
CASSPKTGALLNYGYTF
TGTGCCAGCAGCCCAAAGACAGGCGCCCTCCTCAACTATGGCTACACCTTC
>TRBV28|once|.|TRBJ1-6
CASSLGQFNSPLHF
TGTGCCAGCAGTTTAGGGCAGTTCAATTCACCCCTCCACTTT
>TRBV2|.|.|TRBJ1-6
CASRRRNPYNSPLHF
TGTGCCAGCAGACGGAGAAACCCCTATAATTCACCCCTCCACTTT
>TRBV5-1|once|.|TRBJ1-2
CASSPSGTIYGYTF
TGCGCCAGCAGCCCCAGCGGGACCATCTATGGCTACACCTTC
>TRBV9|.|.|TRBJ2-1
CASSLGQATYNEQFF
TGTGCCAGCAGCCTTGGGCAAGCTACCTACAATGAGCAGTTCTTC
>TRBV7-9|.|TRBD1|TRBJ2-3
CASSKDRGTDTQYF
TGTGCCAGCAGCAAGGACAGGGGAACAGATACGCAGTATTTT
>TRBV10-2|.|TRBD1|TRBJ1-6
CASRQGNSPLHF
TGCGCCAGCAGACAGGGGAATTCACCCCTCCACTTT
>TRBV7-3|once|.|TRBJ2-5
CASSLFPGGQETQYF
TGTGCCAGCAGCTTATTTCCAGGGGGGCAAGAGACCCAGTACTTC
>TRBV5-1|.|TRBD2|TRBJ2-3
CASSLTSGLGDTQYF
TGCGCCAGCAGCTTGACTAGCGGCCTTGGTGATACGCAGTATTTT